The rows below give T cell receptor beta chains drawn from one sample of a study of early T cells in non-severe SARS-CoV-2 infection. TCRdb re-called the 5' RACE reads with MiXCR, one entry per CDR3 protein. In the table there are approximately 49,000 distinct CDR3 sequences, 10% to 15% of which are singletons. The sequenced sample was whole blood. These receptors were taken from an adult who was a healthcare worker with PCR-confirmed SARS-CoV-2 infection or an uninfected control (not recorded which). The CDR3 runs from the conserved cysteine through the conserved F or W. The D gene is left open where the match is weak. Only part of the rows carry a size: once, few, many, or a class if the clone is expanded.

TRBV20-1,TRBJ2-1,TRBD1,few,TGCAGTGCTAGAGACACAGGGGGCGTTTCCTACAATGAGCAGTTCTTC,CSARDTGGVSYNEQFF
TRBV9,TRBJ1-5,TRBD1,NA,TGTGCCAGCAGCAGACAGGGGCATAGCAATCAGCCCCAGCATTTT,CASSRQGHSNQPQHF
TRBV29-1,TRBJ1-3,NA,many,TGCAGCGTAGCAGTCTCCTCTGGAAACACCATATATTTT,CSVAVSSGNTIYF
TRBV6-6,TRBJ1-6,NA,many,TGTGCCAGCGGTCGCGGTGACTATAATTCACCCCTCCACTTT,CASGRGDYNSPLHF
TRBV29-1,TRBJ1-1,TRBD1,NA,TGCAGCGGATTGACAGGGTCGGCCACTGAAGCTTTCTTT,CSGLTGSATEAFF
TRBV18,TRBJ2-1,TRBD2,many,TGTGCCAGCTCGTCGGCTAGCGGGGAGTATGAGCAGTTCTTC,CASSSASGEYEQFF
TRBV12-3/TRBV12-4,TRBJ2-7,TRBD1,NA,TGTGCCAGCAGTTCCTCCGGGACAGGCTCCTACGAGCAGTACTTC,CASSSSGTGSYEQYF
TRBV27,TRBJ2-7,NA,few,TGTGCCAGCAGTTACGCCTACGAGCAGTACTTC,CASSYAYEQYF
TRBV11-2,TRBJ1-1,NA,many,TGTGCCAGCAGCTTAGATTTTGGAGGGCTTGGGACTGAAGCTTTCTTT,CASSLDFGGLGTEAFF
TRBV29-1,TRBJ2-7,NA,many,TGCAGCGTCGGGGGAGGTCCCTACGAGCAGTACTTC,CSVGGGPYEQYF
TRBV6-6,TRBJ2-7,TRBD1,many,TGTGCCAGCAGTTTCGGGACAGGGGAGTCAAGCGAGCAGTACTTC,CASSFGTGESSEQYF
TRBV29-1,TRBJ2-1,NA,NA,TGCAGCGTCCAAGGTGACAGCCGCTACAATGAGCAGTTCTTC,CSVQGDSRYNEQFF
TRBV4-3,TRBJ2-1,TRBD2,many,TGCGCCAGCAGCCAAGGGACTAGCGGTTACAATGAGCAGTTCTTC,CASSQGTSGYNEQFF
TRBV29-1,TRBJ2-7,TRBD1,NA,TGCAGCGTTGGGCGGACAGGGGCCGTCTACGAGCAGTACTTC,CSVGRTGAVYEQYF
TRBV4-3,TRBJ2-1,TRBD2,NA,TGCGCCAGCAGCCAAGATGGGCTGGCTAGCGGGTACAATGAGCAGTTCTTC,CASSQDGLASGYNEQFF
TRBV5-7,TRBJ2-3,TRBD2,many,TGTGCCAGCAGCTTGGGGGAACTACTAGCGGGTAGCACAGATACGCAGTATTTT,CASSLGELLAGSTDTQYF
TRBV7-8,TRBJ1-5,NA,many,TGTGCCAGCAGCTTAGTTGAGGGGCCGCCCCACCAGCCCCAGCATTTT,CASSLVEGPPHQPQHF
TRBV20-1,TRBJ2-7,TRBD2,few,TGCAGTGCTAACCCAGGACTAGCGGGAGGCGAGCAGTACTTC,CSANPGLAGGEQYF
TRBV27,TRBJ1-1,TRBD1,few,TGTGCCAGCAGTCATGGACAGGGGGCTGACACTGAAGCTTTCTTT,CASSHGQGADTEAFF
TRBV28,TRBJ2-1,NA,NA,TGTGCCAGCGGGCTAGAGTTCTACAATGAGCAGTTCTTC,CASGLEFYNEQFF
TRBV4-3,TRBJ2-3,TRBD2,many,TGCGCCAGCAGCCAAGAAATGGGACTAGCGGGAGTCTCAGATACGCAGTATTTT,CASSQEMGLAGVSDTQYF
TRBV28,TRBJ2-5,NA,few,TGTGCCAGCAGTTTTAGCTTCGGGACTGCAAGAGCGGGGACCCAGTACTTC,CASSFSFGTARAGTQYF
TRBV6-4,TRBJ1-1,NA,many,TGTGCCAGCAGTACTCAGACGAACACTGAAGCTTTCTTT,CASSTQTNTEAFF
TRBV29-1,TRBJ2-5,TRBD2,NA,TGCAGCGTTGGGGCGGGAGTGAAAGAGACCCAGTACTTC,CSVGAGVKETQYF
TRBV29-1,TRBJ1-1,TRBD1,few,TGCAGCGTTGGGGACAGTTTGAACACTGAAGCTTTCTTT,CSVGDSLNTEAFF
TRBV9,TRBJ2-3,NA,few,TGTGCCAGCAGCGGAAGCGTCAGAAGCACAGATACGCAGTATTTT,CASSGSVRSTDTQYF
TRBV28,TRBJ1-5,NA,many,TGTGCCAGCAGTTTTTTGGGAGGGGACCGGCAGCCCCAGCATTTT,CASSFLGGDRQPQHF
TRBV5-6,TRBJ1-6,NA,many,TGTGCCAGCAGCTTCTGGACAGTGTTGAATTCACCCCTCCACTTT,CASSFWTVLNSPLHF
TRBV5-8,TRBJ2-3,TRBD1,few,TGTGCCAGCAGCTTAACAGGGGTAGATACGCAGTATTTT,CASSLTGVDTQYF
TRBV29-1,TRBJ2-1,NA,few,TGCAGCGTTTGGAGGTCTGGTGAGCAGTTCTTC,CSVWRSGEQFF
TRBV20-1,TRBJ1-4,TRBD1,many,TGCAGTGCTAGAGTCGGGACAGGGGGTGAAAAACTGTTTTTT,CSARVGTGGEKLFF
TRBV2,TRBJ1-4,NA,NA,TGTGCCAGCGGGGATGAAAAACTGTTTTTT,CASGDEKLFF
TRBV28,TRBJ2-3,NA,many,TGTGCCAGCAGTCCCGGAGTAGGGGGGCGCACAGATACGCAGTATTTT,CASSPGVGGRTDTQYF
TRBV9,TRBJ2-3,TRBD2,many,TGTGCCAGCAGCGCGGGACTAGCGGGAATCGCAGATACGCAGTATTTT,CASSAGLAGIADTQYF
TRBV10-3,TRBJ2-7,TRBD2,many,TGTGCCATCAGTGTGGGGGAGGGCTACGAGCAGTACTTC,CAISVGEGYEQYF
TRBV9,TRBJ1-5,NA,few,TGTGCCAGCAGCGTAGTTGGGGATCAGCCCCAGCATTTT,CASSVVGDQPQHF
TRBV20-1,TRBJ2-1,TRBD2,few,TGCAGTGCTAGTGGACTAGCGGGAGGTGGTGAGCAGTTCTTC,CSASGLAGGGEQFF
TRBV11-1,TRBJ2-1,NA,many,TGTGCCAGCGATGGGGGGTCCCGTTACAATGAGCAGTTCTTC,CASDGGSRYNEQFF
TRBV11-2,TRBJ2-3,NA,NA,TGTGCCAGCAGCTTAGTAGGTAGCGTCGATACGCAGTATTTT,CASSLVGSVDTQYF
TRBV12-3/TRBV12-4,TRBJ2-5,NA,NA,TGTGCCAGCAGTGGCCGGACAAGCACCCAAGAGACCCAGTACTTC,CASSGRTSTQETQYF